The clone carrying this TCR beta chain was counted a single time. The data were taken from a study of blood T cell repertoires in COVID-19. About the research overall: Italy, Spain and the United States were the sources of the convalescent and acute COVID-19 samples.

Clones were sequenced by immunoSEQ multiplex PCR, and TCRdb holds only the in-frame ones, with some missing. Here the sample spans approximately 46,000 clones, 85% to 90% being singletons. Unmatched junction bases numbered 4, after V lost 5 bases and J lost 3 bases. Germline loops: CDR1 MDHEN, CDR2 SYDVKM. This CDR3 contains 14 residues. The sequence came from a man between 60 and 75 years old with acute or convalescent COVID-19. Sequences were obtained from peripheral blood. The V and J genes are TRBV28 and TRBJ2-7; TRBD2 aligns across 10 bases. CDR3 DNA: TGTGCCAGCAGTACTAGCGGGGCTTTCTACGAGCAGTACTTC. Amino acids: CASSTSGAFYEQYF.